This TCR beta chain was identified in a study of T cell repertoires in cytomegalovirus infection. V lost 5 bases and J lost 0, with 5 bases in between. This CDR3 is 12 amino acids long. This clonotype was detected ten times or more. TCRdb used MiXCR to reprocess the reads, holding one entry per CDR3 protein. The sample includes about 240,000 distinct CDR3 sequences, roughly 6.5% of them seen just once. The chain couples TRBV12-3 or TRBV12-4 to TRBJ2-7; weak D call: TRBD2 (5 bases). The clonotype comes from a human donor in good health (CMV status not recorded). Some clones in this sample may be carry-over from other donors' samples. The sequenced material came from PBMCs. The CDR3 loop reads CASSGSSYEQYF. The CDR3, as DNA: TGTGCCAGCAGTGGGAGCTCCTACGAGCAGTACTTC.